The source of this T cell receptor (beta chain) is a study of cytomegalovirus exposure and HLA in healthy donors. 13 Jbeta primers and 60 Vbeta primers were used for the PCR. Assay: immunoSEQ multiplex PCR; the TCRdb copy retains only in-frame clones and omits some. The table has around 170,000 clones, 82% seen once; the top ten hold about 0.78%. As for this clone: Its target is not known.

Study results and limitations: Per published accounts, TCR beta sequences correctly predicted the HLA-A and HLA-B alleles of most subjects. Several of the most significant clusters appeared linked to common viral pathogens, based on a later analysis.

The CDR3 loop spans 13 amino acids. V lost 6 bases to trimming and J lost 2 bases, with 7 bases between them. Germline assignment: CDR1 SNHLY and CDR2 FYNNEI. Sequences were obtained from PBMCs. The gene calls are TRBV2 and TRBJ1-4; a possible D gene is TRBD1 (6 bases). This clonotype originated in a woman aged 18-29 years in good health and CMV-seronegative. The CDR3 DNA is TGTGCCAGCAGAACAGGGACTAATGAAAAACTGTTTTTT. Amino acid sequence: CASRTGTNEKLFF.